This passage covers 11 T cell receptor beta chains from one sample sequenced in a study of beta chain features in type 1 diabetes. Overall study results and limits: TCRB CDR3 length was moderately but significantly reduced in all four CD4+ subsets of Type 1 diabetes patients.

Reverse transcribing all isolated RNA meant expressed TCRB transcripts were sequenced. Only in-frame clones appear in the TCRdb table, and some are missing; sequencing was by immunoSEQ multiplex PCR. The sample consists of under 300,000 clones, roughly 14% of them appearing once. Antigens of these TCRs are unknown. Sequencing was done on a sample of naive CD4+ T cells from blood. These receptor sequences come from a man aged 25 to 40 with type 1 diabetes.

The chain employs TRBV30 and TRBJ1-1; D might be TRBD1 (6 bases). Trimming cost V 4 bases and J 1 base, with 13 bases left between them. The germline V gene encodes CDR1 GTSNPN and CDR2 SVGIG (reference sequence). CDR3 length: 14 amino acids. The CDR3 region is CAWTLGGPNTEAFF. DNA of the CDR3: TGTGCCTGGACCCTGGGGGGGCCGAACACTGAAGCTTTCTTT.

The V call is TRBV30, the J call TRBJ2-1; D uncertain. The length of the CDR3 is 10 residues. Trimming cost V 4 bases and J 7 bases, with 5 bases left between them. From germline, CDR1 is GTSNPN and CDR2 SVGIG (reference sequence). The CDR3 nucleotides read TGTGCCTGGAAACAAAATGAGCAGTTCTTC. Its translation: CAWKQNEQFF. The variable domain in full, completed from reference TRBV30 and TRBJ2-1, reads SQTIHQWPATLVQPVGSPLSLECTVEGTSNPNLYWYRQAAGRGLQLLFYSVGIGQISSEVPQNLSASRPQDRQFILSSKKLLLSDSGFYLCAWKQNEQFFGPGTRLTVL.

In regard to this clone: The same CDR3 arises from other DNA sequences in this sample as well. The chain links TRBV30 to TRBJ1-1; D perhaps matches TRBD1 (5 bases). The V end was cut by 3 bases, the J end by 1 base, with 6 bases between. CDR1 is GTSNPN and CDR2 is SVGIG in the germline V gene (reference sequence). The length of the CDR3 is 12 residues. This CDR3 is CAWRGQNTEAFF. The CDR3 coding sequence is TGTGCCTGGAGGGGGCAGAACACTGAAGCTTTCTTT.

This clone came up a few times. The chain links TRBV7-2 to TRBJ2-7, with D possibly matching TRBD2 (6 bases). The V end lost 4 bases, the J end lost 0 bases, and 13 bases lay between the germline ends. The CDR3 totals 15 residues. Germline-derived CDR1 and CDR2 are SGHTA and FQGNSA. The CDR3 protein is CASSSRDGSSYEQYF. CDR3 in DNA: TGTGCCAGCAGCTCACGGGACGGGAGCTCCTACGAGCAGTACTTC.

The chain links TRBV6-6 to TRBJ2-1; 12 bases agree with TRBD2. The CDR3 consists of 12 residues. V lost 4 bases and J lost 12; bases outside the gene matches: 1. Germline V gives CDR1 MNHNY, CDR2 SVGAGI (reference sequence). The CDR3 DNA is TGTGCCAGCAGTTTGACTAGCGGGAGGCAGTTCTTC. It translates to CASSLTSGRQFF.

This chain connects TRBV7-9 to TRBJ2-5; maybe TRBD1 (6 bases). V was cut by 3 bases and J by 9 bases, with 14 bases left in between. The CDR3 runs 13 residues. Germline loops: CDR1 SEHNR, CDR2 FQNEAQ (reference sequence). CDR3 loop: CASSFSRQEAQYF. The CDR3 nucleotides read TGTGCCAGCAGCTTCTCCAGACAGGAGGCCCAGTACTTC.

This CDR3 reads CAWSVRLAEPGVYNEQFF. The CDR3 DNA reads as TGTGCCTGGAGTGTAAGACTAGCGGAGCCCGGGGTTTACAATGAGCAGTTCTTC. The V call is TRBV30, the J call TRBJ2-1; 9 bases align to TRBD2. The V and J ends lost 0 bases and 4 bases, in that order; junction bases with no gene match: 13. This CDR3 spans 18 amino acids. Germline V lookup: CDR1 GTSNPN, CDR2 SVGIG (reference sequence).

The chain has TRBV5-1 and TRBJ1-1; 7 bases are a match to TRBD1. After removal of 0 bases from V and 4 bases from J, the junction contained 6 bases not matched to a gene. Germline V CDR1 and CDR2: SGHRS, YFSETQ. This CDR3 is built from 15 residues. CDR3 sequence reads: CASSLANDRATEAFF. Here the CDR3 DNA reads TGCGCCAGCAGCTTGGCAAATGACAGGGCCACTGAAGCTTTCTTT.

The chain combines TRBV6-5 with TRBJ1-1, with a tentative D call TRBD1 (5 bases). V was shortened by 0 bases and J by 3 bases, with 11 bases between the two germline ends. The CDR3 is 15 residues long. Germline V gives CDR1 MNHEY, CDR2 SVGAGI. The CDR3 bases are TGTGCCAGCAGTTACTCGTTCAGGGAGGACACTGAAGCTTTCTTT. Its translation is CASSYSFREDTEAFF.

The chain recombines TRBV7-6 with TRBJ2-2, with TRBD1 matching over 7 bases. The CDR3 length is 14 residues. Trimming removed 4 bases from V and 6 bases from J; junction bases left unmatched: 5. Per germline, CDR1 SGHVS and CDR2 FNYEAQ. In DNA, the CDR3 is TGTGCCAGCAGCTCCAGTACAGGGGCCGGGGAGCTGTTTTTT. Protein sequence: CASSSSTGAGELFF. Combining the CDR3 with reference TRBV7-6 and TRBJ2-2 gives the whole variable domain GAGVSQSPRYKVTKRGQDVALRCDPISGHVSLYWYRQALGQGPEFLTYFNYEAQQDKSGLPNDRFSAERPEGSISTLTIQRTEQRDSAMYRCASSSSTGAGELFFGEGSRLTVL.

Note on this clone: The same CDR3 can be traced to other DNA sequences in this sample. The chain links TRBV5-4 to TRBJ2-5; a weak D match, TRBD1 (5 bases). The length of the CDR3 is 13 residues. V was pared by 0 bases and J by 4 bases, with 7 bases between. The germline V gene has CDR1 SGHNT and CDR2 YYREEE (reference sequence). As DNA, the CDR3 is TGTGCCAGCAGCTTGGGGGGCGGAGAGACCCAGTACTTC. Amino acids: CASSLGGGETQYF.